A single sample gave rise to the 5 T cell receptor beta chains below, sequenced in a study of blood T cell repertoires in COVID-19. Clones were sequenced by immunoSEQ multiplex PCR, and TCRdb holds only the in-frame ones, with some missing. The sample includes under 300,000 clones, 75% to 90% of them seen just once. The specimen was PBMCs or T cells enriched from blood (not recorded which). The receptors stem from a woman aged 18 to 35 who had recovered from COVID-19.

This rearrangement joins TRBV5-1 to TRBJ1-1; TRBD1 might be the D (6 bases). This CDR3 spans 17 amino acids. Germline CDR1 is SGHRS and CDR2 is YFSETQ. The ends were cut back, 3 bases at V and 0 bases at J, with 18 bases in the middle. CDR3 loop: CASSSTRRGLMNTEAFF. Written as DNA, the CDR3 is TGCGCCAGCAGCTCGACGCGCAGGGGCCTCATGAACACTGAAGCTTTCTTT. Combining the CDR3 with reference TRBV5-1 and TRBJ1-1 gives the whole variable domain KAGVTQTPRYLIKTRGQQVTLSCSPISGHRSVSWYQQTPGQGLQFLFEYFSETQRNKGNFPGRFSGRQFSNSRSEMNVSTLELGDSALYLCASSSTRRGLMNTEAFFGQGTRLTVV.

The chain is built from TRBV4-2 and TRBJ1-2; a possible D gene is TRBD1 (6 bases). The ends were cut back, 0 bases at V and 4 bases at J, with 12 bases in the middle. Germline V gene sequence: CDR1 LGHNA, CDR2 YNFKEQ. This CDR3 has 15 amino acids. CDR3: CASSQERTAAYGYTF. DNA for the CDR3: TGTGCCAGCAGCCAAGAGCGGACAGCGGCCTATGGCTACACCTTC.

CDR3 protein: CASSQWNRYDTEAFF. DNA of the CDR3: TGTGCCAGCAGCCAATGGAACAGGTATGATACTGAAGCTTTCTTT. The rearrangement uses TRBV3-1 (or the pseudogene TRBV3-2) and TRBJ1-1, with D maybe TRBD1 (5 bases). CDR1 is LGHDT, CDR2 YNNKEL, per germline (reference sequence). This CDR3 is 15 amino acids long. V was pared by 2 bases and J by 5 bases, with 15 bases between.

The chain combines TRBV5-4 with TRBJ2-7; perhaps TRBD1 as D (6 bases). Between the trimmed V and J ends, which lost 0 bases and 8 bases, there was a span of 12 bases. The CDR3 runs to 13 residues. From germline, CDR1 is SGHNT and CDR2 YYREEE (reference sequence). The CDR3 is CASSLAGARQQYF. DNA for the CDR3: TGTGCCAGCAGCTTGGCAGGGGCTAGGCAGCAGTACTTC.

The chain links TRBV6-6 to TRBJ1-1; the match to TRBD1 covers 8 bases. Germline lookup yields CDR1 MNHNY and CDR2 SVGAGI (reference sequence). The CDR3 length is 16 residues. Losses at the gene ends were 4 bases for V and 0 bases for J; bases not matched to a gene: 7. CDR3 in amino acids: CASSSTSGGLNTEAFF. DNA for the CDR3: TGTGCCAGCAGTTCAACATCAGGGGGCTTGAACACTGAAGCTTTCTTT.